This T cell receptor (beta chain) emerged from a study of identical twins' blood T cells. Study results and limitations: Twins reportedly had markedly more similar V usage than unrelated donors, even among out-of-frame TCRbeta clonotypes. Twins shared more top CDR3 clonotypes than unrelated donors did. Twins shared about as many clonotypes as their cloneset sizes predicted.

Germline CDR1 reads SQVTM; CDR2 reads ANQGSEA. V was trimmed by 3 bases and J by 1 base, leaving 6 bases between them. The CDR3 runs to 13 residues. Details on this clonotype: Its antigen remains unidentified.

Study processing details: Per-library CDR3 reads ranged about 2 to 4 million; clonotypes, ~90,000 to ~550,000. TCRdb re-called the 5' RACE reads through MiXCR, storing one row per CDR3 protein. These V and J calls rely on TCRdb rather than the paper's analysis. Counted here are 350,000 to 450,000 distinct CDR3 sequences, about 28% occurring once; the ten biggest clones make up 6.1%. This chain joins TRBV29-1 and TRBJ2-2; D gene ambiguous. This receptor was identified in a woman aged 18 to 55 in good health. The sample was PBMCs. CDR3 sequence reads: CSVDGGNTGELFF. The CDR3 DNA reads as TGCAGCGTTGATGGCGGGAACACCGGGGAGCTGTTTTTT.